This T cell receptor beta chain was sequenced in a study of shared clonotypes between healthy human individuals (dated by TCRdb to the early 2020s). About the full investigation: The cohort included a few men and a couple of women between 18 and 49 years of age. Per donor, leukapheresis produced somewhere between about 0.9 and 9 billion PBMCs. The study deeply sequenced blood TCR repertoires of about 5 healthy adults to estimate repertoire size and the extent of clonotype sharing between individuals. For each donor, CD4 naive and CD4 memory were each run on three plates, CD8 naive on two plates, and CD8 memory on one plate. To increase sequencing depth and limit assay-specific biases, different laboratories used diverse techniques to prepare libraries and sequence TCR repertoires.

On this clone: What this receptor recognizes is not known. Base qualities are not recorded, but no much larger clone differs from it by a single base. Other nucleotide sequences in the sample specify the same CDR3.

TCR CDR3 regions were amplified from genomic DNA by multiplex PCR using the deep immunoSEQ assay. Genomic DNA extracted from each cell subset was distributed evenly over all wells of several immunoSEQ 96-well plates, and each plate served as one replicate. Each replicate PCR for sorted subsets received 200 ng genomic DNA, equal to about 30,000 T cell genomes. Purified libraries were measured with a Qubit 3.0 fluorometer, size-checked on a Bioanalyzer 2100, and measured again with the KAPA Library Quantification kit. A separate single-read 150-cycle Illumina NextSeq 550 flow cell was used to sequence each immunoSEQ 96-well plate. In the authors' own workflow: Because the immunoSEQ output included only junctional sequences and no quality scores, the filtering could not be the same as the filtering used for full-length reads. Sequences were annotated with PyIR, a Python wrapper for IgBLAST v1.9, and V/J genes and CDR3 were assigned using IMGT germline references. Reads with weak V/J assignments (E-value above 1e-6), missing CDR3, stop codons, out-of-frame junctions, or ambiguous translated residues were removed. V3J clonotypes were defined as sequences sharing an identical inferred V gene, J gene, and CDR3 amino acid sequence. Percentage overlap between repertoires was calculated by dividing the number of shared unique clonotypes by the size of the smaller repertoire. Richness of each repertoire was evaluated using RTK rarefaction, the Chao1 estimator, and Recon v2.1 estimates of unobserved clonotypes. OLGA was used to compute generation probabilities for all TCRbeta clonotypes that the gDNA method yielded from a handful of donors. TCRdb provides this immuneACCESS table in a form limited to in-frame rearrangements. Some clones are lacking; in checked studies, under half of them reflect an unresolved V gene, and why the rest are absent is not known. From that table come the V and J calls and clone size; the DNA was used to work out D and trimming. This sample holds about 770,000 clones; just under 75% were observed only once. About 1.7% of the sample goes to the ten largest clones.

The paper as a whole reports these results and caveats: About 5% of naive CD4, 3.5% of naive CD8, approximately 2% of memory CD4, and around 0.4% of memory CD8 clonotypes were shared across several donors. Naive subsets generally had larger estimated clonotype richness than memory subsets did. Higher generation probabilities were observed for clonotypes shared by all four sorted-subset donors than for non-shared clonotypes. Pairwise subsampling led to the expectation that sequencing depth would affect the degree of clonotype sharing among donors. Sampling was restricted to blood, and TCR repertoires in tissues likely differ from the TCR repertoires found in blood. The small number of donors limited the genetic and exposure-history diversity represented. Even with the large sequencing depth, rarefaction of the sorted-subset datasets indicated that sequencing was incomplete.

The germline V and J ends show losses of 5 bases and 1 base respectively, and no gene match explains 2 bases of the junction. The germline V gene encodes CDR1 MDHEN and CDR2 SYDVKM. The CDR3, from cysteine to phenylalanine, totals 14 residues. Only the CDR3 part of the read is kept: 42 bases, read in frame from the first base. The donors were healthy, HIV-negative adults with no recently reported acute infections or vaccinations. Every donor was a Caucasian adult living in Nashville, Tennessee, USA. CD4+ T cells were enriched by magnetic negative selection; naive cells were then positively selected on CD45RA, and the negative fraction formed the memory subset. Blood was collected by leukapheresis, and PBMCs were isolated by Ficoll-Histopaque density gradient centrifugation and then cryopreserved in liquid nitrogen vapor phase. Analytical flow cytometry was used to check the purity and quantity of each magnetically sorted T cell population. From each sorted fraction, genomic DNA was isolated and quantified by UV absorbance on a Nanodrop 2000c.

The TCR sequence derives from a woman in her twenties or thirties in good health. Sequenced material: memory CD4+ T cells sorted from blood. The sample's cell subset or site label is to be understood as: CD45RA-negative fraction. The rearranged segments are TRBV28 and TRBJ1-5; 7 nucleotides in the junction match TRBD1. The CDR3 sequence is CASSLGQSNQPQHF. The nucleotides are TGTGCCAGCAGTCTGGGACAGAGCAATCAGCCCCAGCATTTT.